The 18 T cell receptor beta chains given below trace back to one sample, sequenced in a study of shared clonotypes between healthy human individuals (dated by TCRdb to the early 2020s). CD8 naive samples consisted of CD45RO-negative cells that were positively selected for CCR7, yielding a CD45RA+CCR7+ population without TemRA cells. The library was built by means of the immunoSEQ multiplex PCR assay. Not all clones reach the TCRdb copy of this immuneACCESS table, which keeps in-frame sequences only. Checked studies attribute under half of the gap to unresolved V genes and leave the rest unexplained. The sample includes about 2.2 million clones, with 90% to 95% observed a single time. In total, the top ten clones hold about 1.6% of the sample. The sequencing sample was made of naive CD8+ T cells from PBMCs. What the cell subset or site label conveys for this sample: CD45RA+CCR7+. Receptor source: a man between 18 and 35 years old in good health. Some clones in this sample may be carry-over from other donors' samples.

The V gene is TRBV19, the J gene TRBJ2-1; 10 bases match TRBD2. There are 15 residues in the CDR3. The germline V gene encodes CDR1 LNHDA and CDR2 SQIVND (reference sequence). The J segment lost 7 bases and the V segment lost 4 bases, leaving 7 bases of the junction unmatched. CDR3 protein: CASSTTAGGLNEQFF. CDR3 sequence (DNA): TGTGCCAGTAGTACCACAGCGGGAGGGCTTAATGAGCAGTTCTTC.

The DNA for the CDR3 is TGCGCCAGCAGCCTTACTAGCAATCAGCCCCAGCATTTT. It encodes CASSLTSNQPQHF. This chain connects TRBV4-3 to TRBJ1-5; D is ambiguous. V was clipped by 4 bases and J by 0 bases, with 4 bases between them. Germline V gene sequence: CDR1 LGHNA, CDR2 YSLEER. The CDR3 contains 13 residues.

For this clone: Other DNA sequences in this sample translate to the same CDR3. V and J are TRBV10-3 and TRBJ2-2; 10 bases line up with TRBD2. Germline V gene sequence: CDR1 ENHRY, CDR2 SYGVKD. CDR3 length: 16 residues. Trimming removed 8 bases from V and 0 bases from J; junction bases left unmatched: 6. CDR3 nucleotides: TGTGCCATCCGAAGGACTAGCGGATCGAACACCGGGGAGCTGTTTTTT. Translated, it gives CAIRRTSGSNTGELFF.

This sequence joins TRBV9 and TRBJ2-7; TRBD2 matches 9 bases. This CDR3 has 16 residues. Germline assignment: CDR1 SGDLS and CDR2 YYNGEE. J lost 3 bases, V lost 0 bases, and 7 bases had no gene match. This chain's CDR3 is CASSVGSAGGDYEQYF. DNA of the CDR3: TGTGCCAGCAGCGTAGGTTCGGCGGGAGGGGACTACGAGCAGTACTTC. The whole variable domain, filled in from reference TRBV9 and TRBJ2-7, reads DSGVTQTPKHLITATGQRVTLRCSPRSGDLSVYWYQQSLDQGLQFLIQYYNGEERAKGNILERFSAQQFPDLHSELNLSSLELGDSALYFCASSVGSAGGDYEQYFGPGTRLTVT.

CDR3 nucleotides: TGTGCCGTTGAAGATCATAATTCACCCCTCCACTTT. Translating it yields CAVEDHNSPLHF. This chain connects TRBV30 to TRBJ1-6; D gene unclear. V gave up 8 bases and J gave up 5 bases, with 10 bases separating them. The CDR3 runs to 12 residues. Germline CDR1 and CDR2: GTSNPN and SVGIG (reference sequence).

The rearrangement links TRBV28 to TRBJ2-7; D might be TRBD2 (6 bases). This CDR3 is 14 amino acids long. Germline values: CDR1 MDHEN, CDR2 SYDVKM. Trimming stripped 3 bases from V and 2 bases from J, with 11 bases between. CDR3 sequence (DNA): TGTGCCAGCAGTTTTGGAGGGTCTACCTACGAGCAGTACTTC. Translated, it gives CASSFGGSTYEQYF. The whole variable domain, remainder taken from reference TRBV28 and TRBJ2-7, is DVKVTQSSRYLVKRTGEKVFLECVQDMDHENMFWYRQDPGLGLRLIYFSYDVKMKEKGDIPEGYSVSREKKERFSLILESASTNQTSMYLCASSFGGSTYEQYFGPGTRLTVT.

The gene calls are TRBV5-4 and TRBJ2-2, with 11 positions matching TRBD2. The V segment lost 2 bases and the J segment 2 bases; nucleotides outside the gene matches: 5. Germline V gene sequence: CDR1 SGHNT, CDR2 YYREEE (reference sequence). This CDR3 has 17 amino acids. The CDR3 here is CASSFLTSGINTGELFF. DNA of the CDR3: TGTGCCAGCAGCTTTCTGACTAGCGGGATTAACACCGGGGAGCTGTTTTTT. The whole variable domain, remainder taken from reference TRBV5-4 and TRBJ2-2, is ETGVTQSPTHLIKTRGQQVTLRCSSQSGHNTVSWYQQALGQGPQFIFQYYREEENGRGNFPPRFSGLQFPNYSSELNVNALELDDSALYLCASSFLTSGINTGELFFGEGSRLTVL.

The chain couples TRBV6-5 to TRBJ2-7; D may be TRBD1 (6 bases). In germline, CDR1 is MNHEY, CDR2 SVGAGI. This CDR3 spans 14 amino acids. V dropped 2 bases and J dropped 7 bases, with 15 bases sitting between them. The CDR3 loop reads CASSYEGVASEQYF. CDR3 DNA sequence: TGTGCCAGCAGTTACGAGGGGGTAGCCTCGGAGCAGTACTTC.

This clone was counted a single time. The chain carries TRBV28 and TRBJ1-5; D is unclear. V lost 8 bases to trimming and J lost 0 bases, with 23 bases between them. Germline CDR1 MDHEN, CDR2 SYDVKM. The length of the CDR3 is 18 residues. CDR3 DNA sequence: TGTGCCAGCCTTATTGGGTTAGGAGCTGCGTTTAGCAATCAGCCCCAGCATTTT. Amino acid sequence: CASLIGLGAAFSNQPQHF. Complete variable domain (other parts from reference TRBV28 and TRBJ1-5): DVKVTQSSRYLVKRTGEKVFLECVQDMDHENMFWYRQDPGLGLRLIYFSYDVKMKEKGDIPEGYSVSREKKERFSLILESASTNQTSMYLCASLIGLGAAFSNQPQHFGDGTRLSIL.

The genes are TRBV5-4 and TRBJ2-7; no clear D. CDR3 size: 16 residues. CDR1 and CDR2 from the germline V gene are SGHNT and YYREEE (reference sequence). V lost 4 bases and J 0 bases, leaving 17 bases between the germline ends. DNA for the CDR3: TGTGCCAGCAGCCCCGAGCTGGGCCTTAGCTCCTACGAGCAGTACTTC. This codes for CASSPELGLSSYEQYF.

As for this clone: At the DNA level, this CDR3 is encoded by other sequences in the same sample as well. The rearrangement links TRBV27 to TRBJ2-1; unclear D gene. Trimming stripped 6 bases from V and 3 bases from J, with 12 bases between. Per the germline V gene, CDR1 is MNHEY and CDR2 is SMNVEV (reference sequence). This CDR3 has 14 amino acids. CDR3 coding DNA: TGTGCCAGCAGCCTCGGGTCCAGCTACAATGAGCAGTTCTTC. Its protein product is CASSLGSSYNEQFF.

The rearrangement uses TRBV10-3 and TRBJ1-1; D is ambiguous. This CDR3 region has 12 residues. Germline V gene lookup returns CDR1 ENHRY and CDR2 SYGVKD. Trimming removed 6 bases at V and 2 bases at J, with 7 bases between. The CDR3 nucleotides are TGTGCCATCAGGGCAGATAACACTGAAGCTTTCTTT. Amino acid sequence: CAIRADNTEAFF.

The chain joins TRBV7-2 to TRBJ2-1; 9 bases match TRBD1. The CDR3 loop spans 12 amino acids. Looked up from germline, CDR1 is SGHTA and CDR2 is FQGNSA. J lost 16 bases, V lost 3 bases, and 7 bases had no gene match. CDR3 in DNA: TGTGCCAGCAGCTTGGTCCGGGACAGGGAATTCTTC. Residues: CASSLVRDREFF.

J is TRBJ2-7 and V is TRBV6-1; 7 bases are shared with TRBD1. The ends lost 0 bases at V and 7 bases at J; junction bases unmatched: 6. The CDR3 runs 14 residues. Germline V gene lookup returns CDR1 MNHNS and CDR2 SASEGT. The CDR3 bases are TGTGCCAGCAGTGAAGCGAGAAGGGGGCGGGAGCAGTACTTC. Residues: CASSEARRGREQYF.

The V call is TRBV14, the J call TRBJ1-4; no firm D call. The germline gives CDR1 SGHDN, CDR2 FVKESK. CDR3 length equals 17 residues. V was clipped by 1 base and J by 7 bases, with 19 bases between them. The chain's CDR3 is CASSQGVREVRGEKLFF. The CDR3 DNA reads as TGTGCCAGCAGCCAAGGGGTCCGTGAGGTAAGAGGTGAAAAACTGTTTTTT.

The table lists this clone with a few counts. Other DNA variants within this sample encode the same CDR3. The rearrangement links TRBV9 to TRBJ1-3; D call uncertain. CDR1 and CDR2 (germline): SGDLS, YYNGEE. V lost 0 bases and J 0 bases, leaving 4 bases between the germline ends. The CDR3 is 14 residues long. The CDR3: CASSVGSSGNTIYF. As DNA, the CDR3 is TGTGCCAGCAGCGTAGGAAGCTCTGGAAACACCATATATTTT.

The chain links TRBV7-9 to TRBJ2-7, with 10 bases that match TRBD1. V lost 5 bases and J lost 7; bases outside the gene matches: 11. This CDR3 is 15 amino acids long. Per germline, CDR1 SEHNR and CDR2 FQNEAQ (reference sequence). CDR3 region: CASSTTGTGAREQYF. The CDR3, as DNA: TGTGCCAGCAGCACTACCGGGACAGGGGCGCGAGAGCAGTACTTC.

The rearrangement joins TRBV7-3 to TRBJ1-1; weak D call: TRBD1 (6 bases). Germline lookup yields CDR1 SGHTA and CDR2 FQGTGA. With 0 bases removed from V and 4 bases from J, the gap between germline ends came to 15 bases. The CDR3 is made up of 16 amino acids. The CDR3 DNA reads TGTGCCAGCAGCTTAACACCGGGACATATGGGCACTGAAGCTTTCTTT. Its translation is CASSLTPGHMGTEAFF.